The T cell receptor beta chain under discussion was sequenced for a study of blood T cell repertoires in COVID-19. Looking at the study overall: Acute-phase and convalescent COVID-19 samples originated in the United States, Italy and Spain. PBMCs, B-cell-depleted T cells, or T cells provided the cDNA or gDNA that made up the material.

The study counted Cohort 3 donors as recovered given two negative PCRs, clearance, or symptom resolution. The protocol was immunoSEQ multiplex PCR, while the TCRdb copy is restricted to in-frame clones and leaves out a portion. The repertoire holds hundreds of thousands of clones, with roughly nine tenths as singletons. CDR3 length equals 14 residues. Germline values: CDR1 MNHEY, CDR2 SMNVEV (reference sequence). Trimming stripped 7 bases from V and 5 bases from J, with 17 bases between. The origin of this receptor is a woman aged 60-75 years who had recovered from COVID-19. The sequenced sample consisted of PBMCs or T cells enriched from blood (not recorded which). The V call is TRBV27, the J call TRBJ1-2; the D gene is possibly TRBD1 (5 bases). The chain's CDR3 is CASKSLAGKYGYTF. The CDR3 bases are TGTGCCAGCAAATCCCTGGCAGGGAAATATGGCTACACCTTC.